A selection of T cell receptor beta chains follows, all from one sample in a study of neurological immune-mediated disorders. TCRdb fed the 5' RACE reads into MiXCR, producing one record per CDR3 protein. This sample has more than 45,000 distinct CDR3 sequences, with over 10% found just once. The material sequenced was PBMCs. The receptors derive from a man in his sixties in good health. Each CDR3 is given with its conserved first and last residue.

J,V,CDR3
TRBJ2-1,TRBV5-5,CASSLQHTPYNEQFF
TRBJ2-3,TRBV18,CASSPLDSGGSTDTQYF
TRBJ1-2,TRBV14,CASSQPDIVGYTF
TRBJ1-5,TRBV20-1,CSARGGTDNQPQHF
TRBJ1-5,TRBV29-1,CSVAAGLGNQPQHF
TRBJ2-5,TRBV3-1,CASSRAGNQETQYF
TRBJ2-1,TRBV20-1,CSARDPNRDRGYNEQFF
TRBJ2-2,TRBV4-2,CASSPVRVNTGELFF
TRBJ1-1,TRBV7-8,CASSLSADNTEAFF
TRBJ2-7,TRBV2,CASFGGGSSYEQYF
TRBJ1-6,TRBV6-5,CASSSPGQVPNSPLHF
TRBJ2-7,TRBV14,CASSPRIAAGSYEQYF
TRBJ1-1,TRBV5-1,CASSGGQRTVAEAFF
TRBJ1-4,TRBV6-2/TRBV6-3,CASSYSTRTGEEKLFF
TRBJ1-3,TRBV29-1,CSASGGGNTIYF
TRBJ2-2,TRBV5-1,CASSPGTPNTGELFF
TRBJ1-1,TRBV7-2,CASSLVGQKNTEAFF
TRBJ1-1,TRBV20-1,CSARDTVGDTEAFF
TRBJ1-1,TRBV5-1,CASLDLRPNTEAFF
TRBJ1-2,TRBV28,CASSFGQSYGYTF
TRBJ2-5,TRBV7-2,CASSLTAGAQETQYF
TRBJ1-5,TRBV12-3/TRBV12-4,CASSAGRGSSSNQPQHF
TRBJ1-1,TRBV5-1,CASSLGGPGTEAFF
TRBJ1-1,TRBV27,CASSYQAGGSSEAFF
TRBJ2-1,TRBV5-1,CASSLVRSQNEQFF
TRBJ2-3,TRBV5-1,CASSLAGDRGPDTQYF
TRBJ1-5,TRBV12-3/TRBV12-4,CASSPRIQPQHF
TRBJ1-1,TRBV25-1,CATRPQGEATEAFF
TRBJ2-1,TRBV7-3,CASSEDAQRGFNEQFF